This TCR beta chain was found in a study of blood T cell repertoires in COVID-19. Study as a whole: Acute-phase and convalescent COVID-19 samples originated in the United States, Italy and Spain. Sources were T cells, B-cell-depleted T cells, or PBMCs; the material itself was cDNA or gDNA.

The assay was immunoSEQ multiplex PCR, and TCRdb's table has in-frame clones only and misses some. The sample contains about 190,000 clones, under 90% of which appear only once. Germline lookup yields CDR1 SGHRS and CDR2 YFSETQ. This CDR3 is built from 16 residues. Unmatched junction bases numbered 6, after V lost 0 bases and J lost 4 bases. The chain has TRBV5-1 and TRBJ2-3, with 9 bases identical to TRBD2. Sequenced sample: peripheral blood. The sequence derives from a man aged 25 to 40 with active or convalescent COVID-19. This chain's CDR3 is CASSLEAGGWADTQYF. CDR3 DNA: TGCGCCAGCAGCTTGGAAGCGGGAGGATGGGCAGATACGCAGTATTTT. Drawing the rest from reference TRBV5-1 and TRBJ2-3, the complete variable domain is KAGVTQTPRYLIKTRGQQVTLSCSPISGHRSVSWYQQTPGQGLQFLFEYFSETQRNKGNFPGRFSGRQFSNSRSEMNVSTLELGDSALYLCASSLEAGGWADTQYFGPGTRLTVL.